Described below is a single T cell receptor beta chain sequence and its context. The clone's antigen remains unknown. No base quality values were provided; no much bigger clone lies one nucleotide off. These data belong to a study of T cell responses to AZD1222 COVID-19 vaccine (dated by TCRdb to 2020 to 2022). For the wider study: AZD1222 recipients whose second dose came at about 4 weeks and those whose second dose came at about 12 weeks were combined into one group, since spike-specific TCR depth and breadth did not differ between the two schedules. A total of about 230 trial participants underwent TCR sequencing, of whom 207 received two doses of AZD1222 and some 25 received two doses of the MenACWY control vaccine. Enrollment into the trials was organized by age into subgroups of 18-55, 56-69 and 70-plus years, and those subgroups contained roughly 140, 27 and 60 TCR-sequenced participants, respectively.

The sample's time point, from its label and the paper: baseline before first vaccination. Vaccinee samples were obtained from the UK trials COV001 and COV002, which included a single-blind randomized controlled phase 2/3 trial of AZD1222 (ChAdOx1 nCoV-19) in healthy adults. For TCRbeta chain sequencing, PBMC samples were collected from trial participants at day 0 and at day 28 after the second dose. The CDR3 regions of human TCRbeta chains were analyzed by immunosequencing. Regarding the original processing steps: TCRs in the repertoires were matched against a reference library of SARS-CoV-2-specific TCRs that had been generated with the MIRA antigen-specificity platform. Breadth was defined as the fraction of unique TCRs that were SARS-CoV-2-associated. Depth was defined as the fraction of total T cells that were SARS-CoV-2-associated. Using the MIRA data, each spike-specific TCR was assigned both to the spike region to which the TCR was reactive and to a CD4 or CD8 class. Log10-transformed breadth and depth values were compared by one-way ANOVA with Sidak's multiple comparisons tests. The immuneACCESS repertoire file appears here via TCRdb, limited to in-frame rearrangements. These files lack a portion of the clones; in checked studies, under half of the deficit traces to unresolved V genes, and the cause of the others is not known. Clone size and V and J calls were adopted from that table, with D and trimming inferred from the DNA. The sample includes 100,000 or so clones, with about 93% observed a single time. The ten biggest clones cover 2% to 2.5% of the sample.

Results and caveats for the whole study, not just this receptor: Because no day 14 peak-response samples were available, the repertoires could be characterized only after the peak T cell response. Vaccine-associated CD4 TCRs spanned the whole spike protein, with dominant responses in regions 160-218 and 743-854. A significant rise in spike-specific TCR breadth and depth was observed after two AZD1222 doses relative to day 0 and relative to MenACWY recipients. Participants were mostly white British and included more females than males, and it was suggested by the authors that clonal diversity may have been underestimated. Reportedly, almost half of the unique spike-specific TCRs recognized epitopes lying outside the regions that are mutated in the B.1.351 and B.1.1.7 variants. Conclusions about previously exposed vaccinees are limited, since just five or six AZD1222 recipients were seropositive for SARS-CoV-2 at baseline. In the small 56-69-year group, the increase in depth fell short of significance, most likely because of low power.

For CDR1 and CDR2, the germline V gene lists MDHEN and SYDVKM. The CDR3 runs 14 amino acids, cysteine and phenylalanine included. Only CDR3 DNA remains: 42 bases, in frame from the first base. V and J lose 3 bases and 6 bases, and a span of 14 bases separates them. Here the chain combines TRBV28 and TRBJ1-1, and TRBD1 may be the D gene, going by 5 matching bases. Sample: peripheral blood, taken on day 0 of AZD1222 vaccination. The TCR originated in an adult in good health. The sequenced DNA: TGTGCCAGCAGTTTCGCGGGGGTAGGGTCTGAAGCTTTCTTT. Protein translation: CASSFAGVGSEAFF.